The 9 T cell receptor beta chains below come from one sample, sequenced in a study of T cell repertoires and Cas9 in healthy adults. Some clones are missing from TCRdb's copy, which holds only in-frame ones; the method was immunoSEQ multiplex PCR. The sample yields about 24,000 clones, over 85% seen once. The sequenced sample consisted of CD4+ effector T cells (CD127+, CD25-, CD137-, CD154-) from PBMCs; culture status not recorded. The receptors derive from a human donor in good health.

The V gene is TRBV19, the J gene TRBJ1-1, with D possibly matching TRBD1 (5 bases). CDR1 and CDR2 (germline): LNHDA, SQIVND (reference sequence). This CDR3 is 15 amino acids long. The V and J ends lost 4 bases and 5 bases respectively, with 17 bases between them. The CDR3 nucleotides are TGTGCCAGTAGTACTGGATCAGGGAGGAGTACTGAAGCTTTCTTT. Translating it yields CASSTGSGRSTEAFF.

Details on this clone: At one end the junction does not follow the germline gene, possibly because of a read error. This chain links TRBV5-4 with TRBJ2-1; tentative D call: TRBD2 (6 bases). Per the germline V gene, CDR1 is SGHNT and CDR2 is YYREEE (reference sequence). CDR3 length: 11 residues. The CDR3 reads CASSLGGREVF. Written as DNA, the CDR3 is TGTGCCAGCAGCTTGGGGGGTAGGGAGGTCTTC.

The chain uses TRBV29-1 and TRBJ2-5; D tentatively fits TRBD1 or TRBD2 (7 bases each). This CDR3 has 14 residues. V was clipped by 7 bases and J by 4 bases, with 19 bases between them. Germline-derived CDR1 and CDR2 are SQVTM and ANQGSEA. CDR3: CSGARGRGGETQYF. The CDR3 DNA reads TGCAGCGGGGCACGGGGCAGGGGGGGAGAGACCCAGTACTTC.

This rearrangement joins TRBV28 to TRBJ1-5; D possibly corresponds to TRBD1 (6 bases). With 6 bases removed from V and 7 bases from J, the gap between germline ends came to 22 bases. Germline lookup yields CDR1 MDHEN and CDR2 SYDVKM. This CDR3 is built from 16 residues. CDR3 sequence: CASRFNQGQGLQPQHF. CDR3 DNA: TGTGCCAGCAGGTTTAATCAGGGGCAGGGTCTACAGCCCCAGCATTTT.

This chain joins TRBV6-1 and TRBJ2-5; the D call may be TRBD1 or TRBD2 (5 bases each). V lost 4 bases to trimming and J lost 5 bases, with 14 bases between them. Germline V gene data show CDR1 as MNHNS and CDR2 as SASEGT. The length of the CDR3 is 14 residues. The CDR3 bases are TGTGCCAGCAGTGGGGGGATAGCTGGGGAGACCCAGTACTTC. Protein sequence: CASSGGIAGETQYF.

V gene TRBV6-6 combines with J gene TRBJ1-4; 9 positions agree with TRBD1. The CDR3 length is 15 residues. Germline CDR1 and CDR2: MNHNY and SVGAGI (reference sequence). V lost 8 bases, J lost 4 bases, and 8 bases stayed unmatched. The CDR3 is CASGPGTGNNEKLFF. The CDR3 region has the DNA TGTGCCAGCGGCCCCGGGACAGGGAATAATGAAAAACTGTTTTTT.

CDR3 DNA sequence: TGTGCCAGCAGCAGACTGACCCCCAAAATACACGGGTGGAACACTGAAGCTTTCTTT. Amino acids: CASSRLTPKIHGWNTEAFF. The V call is TRBV28, the J call TRBJ1-1; D is unresolved. Germline lookup yields CDR1 MDHEN and CDR2 SYDVKM. This CDR3 spans 19 amino acids. V was clipped by 6 bases and J by 1 base, with 27 bases between them.

This clone showed up just a few times. The chain has TRBV6-1 and TRBJ2-7, with TRBD1 matching 7 bases. The length of the CDR3 is 13 residues. After removal of 1 base from V and 5 bases from J, the junction contained 2 bases not matched to a gene. CDR1 and CDR2 from the germline V gene are MNHNS and SASEGT. The CDR3 DNA sequence: TGTGCCAGCAGTGAAGAGACAGGGCACGAGCAGTACTTC. Encoded protein: CASSEETGHEQYF.

This clone was picked up one time. This rearrangement joins TRBV4-2 to TRBJ2-3; maybe TRBD2 (6 bases). V was cut by 1 base and J by 5 bases, with 16 bases left in between. The CDR3 spans 16 residues. Germline V CDR1 and CDR2: LGHNA, YNFKEQ. CDR3 protein: CASSQAAQGGVDTQYF. Here the CDR3 DNA reads TGTGCCAGCAGCCAAGCAGCCCAGGGCGGGGTAGATACGCAGTATTTT.